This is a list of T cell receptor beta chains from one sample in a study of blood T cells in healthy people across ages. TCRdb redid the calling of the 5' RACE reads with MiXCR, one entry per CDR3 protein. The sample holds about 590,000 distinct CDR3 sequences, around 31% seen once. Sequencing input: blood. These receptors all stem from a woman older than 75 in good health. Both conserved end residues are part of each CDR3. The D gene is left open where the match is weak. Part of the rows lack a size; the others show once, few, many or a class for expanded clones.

CASSLYPSWDYGYTF	TGTGCCAGCAGTTTATATCCGTCCTGGGACTATGGCTACACCTTC	many	TRBV6-2/TRBV6-3	TRBJ1-2	-
CASSAPTGINGYTF	TGTGCCAGCAGCGCCCCGACAGGGATCAATGGCTACACCTTC	many	TRBV4-2	TRBJ1-2	TRBD1
CASSQDGGRTDTQYF	TGTGCCAGCAGCCAAGATGGCGGTCGCACAGATACGCAGTATTTT	many	TRBV4-3	TRBJ2-3	-
CASSQRLQGSGETQYF	TGTGCCAGCAGCCAGCGTCTCCAGGGATCGGGAGAGACCCAGTACTTC	-	TRBV4-2	TRBJ2-5	-
CASSPSEETQYF	TGTGCCAGCTCACCTTCCGAAGAGACCCAGTACTTC	many	TRBV18	TRBJ2-5	-
CASSSNGQTDTQYF	TGTGCCAGCTCATCCAACGGGCAGACAGATACGCAGTATTTT	many	TRBV18	TRBJ2-3	-
CSARDRTGGYGANVLTF	TGCAGTGCTAGAGATCGGACAGGCGGCTATGGGGCCAACGTCCTGACTTTC	many	TRBV20-1	TRBJ2-6	TRBD1
CASSLRGGLYGYTF	TGTGCCAGCAGTTTGCGAGGCGGACTCTATGGCTACACCTTC	many	TRBV27	TRBJ1-2	-
CASSNRVSPLHF	TGTGCCAGCAGCAACAGGGTTTCCCCCCTCCACTTT	-	TRBV3-1	TRBJ1-6	-
CANSSQQGAWGYTF	TGTGCCAACAGTTCGCAACAGGGGGCGTGGGGCTACACCTTC	-	TRBV12-3/TRBV12-4	TRBJ1-2	TRBD1
CSVGLGEQYF	TGCAGCGTTGGGTTAGGGGAGCAGTACTTC	once	TRBV29-1	TRBJ2-7	-
CSARGLVDYGYTF	TGCAGTGCTAGAGGACTTGTGGACTATGGCTACACCTTC	-	TRBV20-1	TRBJ1-2	-
CASTSGNEQFF	TGTGCCAGCACTTCCGGAAATGAGCAGTTCTTC	many	TRBV12-3/TRBV12-4	TRBJ2-1	-
CASSCGGRTGPGAKNIQYF	TGTGCCAGCAGCTGTGGGGGGCGGACAGGGCCAGGGGCCAAAAACATTCAGTACTTC	-	TRBV6-1	TRBJ2-4	TRBD1
CASSYSSQGDEKRFF	TGTGCCAGCAGTTACTCCTCGCAGGGGGATGAAAAACGGTTTTTT	-	TRBV6-6	TRBJ1-4	TRBD1
CASSLAFGSPNYGYTF	TGTGCCAGCAGCTTAGCGTTCGGGTCTCCTAACTATGGCTACACCTTC	many	TRBV7-9	TRBJ1-2	-
CASSHLKSMDTQYF	TGTGCCAGCAGCCATTTGAAGAGCATGGATACGCAGTATTTT	many	TRBV6-5	TRBJ2-3	-
CASSSPGQPAYEQYF	TGTGCCAGCAGCTCTCCGGGACAGCCAGCCTACGAGCAGTACTTC	-	TRBV7-9	TRBJ2-7	TRBD1
CASSPPKTGNYEQYF	TGTGCCAGCAGTCCACCTAAGACAGGGAACTACGAGCAGTACTTC	many	TRBV28	TRBJ2-7	TRBD1
CSAPGALAGVDEQFF	TGCAGTGCTCCGGGGGCTCTAGCGGGGGTAGATGAGCAGTTCTTC	many	TRBV20-1	TRBJ2-1	TRBD2
CASSAVDTDTQYF	TGTGCCAGCAGTGCGGTAGACACAGATACGCAGTATTTT	-	TRBV6-4	TRBJ2-3	-
CASSIADTQYF	TGTGCCAGCAGTATCGCAGATACGCAGTATTTT	many	TRBV9	TRBJ2-3	-
CASSSSTGTYEQYF	TGTGCCAGCAGCTCTTCAACGGGAACCTACGAGCAGTACTTC	-	TRBV7-2	TRBJ2-7	-
CASSQVFREEQFF	TGCGCCAGCAGCCAGGTCTTTAGGGAGGAGCAGTTCTTC	-	TRBV4-1	TRBJ2-1	-
CSARDRRSGTSTDTQYF	TGCAGTGCTAGAGATCGAAGGAGCGGAACTAGCACAGATACGCAGTATTTT	-	TRBV20-1	TRBJ2-3	-
CATSRSNHGTYEQYF	TGTGCCACCAGCAGATCGAACCATGGGACCTACGAGCAGTACTTC	many	TRBV15	TRBJ2-7	-
CASSPFLGRLDKNIQYF	TGTGCCAGCAGCCCCTTTTTAGGACGGCTGGACAAAAACATTCAGTACTTC	-	TRBV28	TRBJ2-4	-
CASSPTSGGTDTQYF	TGCGCCAGCAGCCCGACTAGCGGGGGCACAGATACGCAGTATTTT	many	TRBV12-3/TRBV12-4	TRBJ2-3	TRBD2
CASSLDGTLVTQYF	TGTGCCAGCAGCTTGGACGGTACTCTTGTGACCCAGTACTTC	-	TRBV7-2	TRBJ2-5	-
CASRTTRQASTDTQYF	TGTGCCAGCAGAACCACCCGACAGGCTAGCACAGATACGCAGTATTTT	many	TRBV6-2/TRBV6-3	TRBJ2-3	-
CSARPPGQGHSPLHF	TGCAGTGCTAGGCCGCCGGGACAGGGTCATTCACCCCTCCACTTT	few	TRBV20-1	TRBJ1-6	TRBD1
CASSLRGGEEKLFF	TGTGCCAGCAGCTTACGTGGTGGGGAGGAAAAACTGTTTTTT	few	TRBV7-9	TRBJ1-4	-
CASREQGLGPHEQYF	TGTGCCAGCAGGGAACAGGGCCTCGGGCCCCACGAGCAGTACTTC	many	TRBV2	TRBJ2-7	-
CSASRRIPGVADTQYF	TGCAGTGCTAGTCGCCGGATCCCGGGGGTGGCAGACACGCAGTATTTT	-	TRBV20-1	TRBJ2-3	-
CASSLFQAFNYGYTF	TGTGCCAGCAGTTTGTTTCAGGCGTTCAACTATGGCTACACCTTC	many	TRBV28	TRBJ1-2	-
CAGSYEGTANTGELFF	TGTGCCGGCAGTTACGAGGGGACAGCTAACACCGGGGAGCTGTTTTTT	-	TRBV6-2/TRBV6-3	TRBJ2-2	TRBD1
CASSLDRAFLLNTEAFF	TGTGCCAGCAGCTTAGACAGGGCTTTTCTCCTTAACACTGAAGCTTTCTTT	many	TRBV7-8	TRBJ1-1	-
CATSVGSGRTDTQYF	TGTGCCACCAGTGTGGGTAGCGGGAGAACAGATACGCAGTATTTT	-	TRBV24-1	TRBJ2-3	TRBD2
CASSLRLAGGTMEQYF	TGTGCCAGCAGTTTAAGGCTAGCGGGGGGCACTATGGAGCAGTACTTC	many	TRBV27	TRBJ2-7	TRBD2
CASSQSRGSYNEQFF	TGTGCCAGCAGTCAAAGCAGGGGGTCCTACAATGAGCAGTTCTTC	many	TRBV2	TRBJ2-1	TRBD1
CASSFYRSSGNTIYF	TGTGCCAGCAGCTTTTACAGGTCCTCTGGAAACACCATATATTTT	many	TRBV7-2	TRBJ1-3	-
CASSQALRENEQYF	TGCGCCAGCAGCCAAGCCCTCCGGGAAAACGAGCAGTACTTC	many	TRBV4-3	TRBJ2-7	-
CASSPGQGRDSPLHF	TGTGCCAGCAGCCCCGGACAGGGGAGAGACTCACCCCTCCACTTT	many	TRBV4-2	TRBJ1-6	TRBD1
CASSLRWDRLNQPQHF	TGTGCCAGCAGCTTAAGGTGGGACAGACTCAATCAGCCCCAGCATTTT	-	TRBV7-2	TRBJ1-5	TRBD1
CASSQGRGTEAFF	TGTGCCAGCAGCCAGGGGAGGGGGACTGAAGCTTTCTTT	many	TRBV6-6	TRBJ1-1	-
CASMITWRGASPLHF	TGTGCCAGCATGATAACGTGGAGGGGGGCTTCACCCCTCCACTTT	-	TRBV6-5	TRBJ1-6	-
CASSQALGSGGYTF	TGTGCCAGCAGCCAAGCTCTGGGCAGCGGAGGCTACACCTTC	-	TRBV3-1	TRBJ1-2	-
CATSRGGGLASGNEQFF	TGTGCCACCAGCAGGGGAGGGGGACTAGCATCCGGGAATGAGCAGTTCTTC	many	TRBV15	TRBJ2-1	TRBD2
CASSLRGQDTEAFF	TGCGCCAGCAGCCTGAGGGGGCAGGACACTGAAGCTTTCTTT	many	TRBV5-1	TRBJ1-1	TRBD1
CASNSPPAGKDGYTF	TGTGCCAGCAACTCTCCCCCGGCAGGGAAGGATGGCTACACCTTC	-	TRBV28	TRBJ1-2	-
CASSRWDFNTGELFF	TGTGCCAGCAGCCGCTGGGACTTTAACACCGGGGAGCTGTTTTTT	-	TRBV3-1	TRBJ2-2	-
CASSTKTNQPQHF	TGTGCCAGCAGCACGAAAACCAATCAGCCCCAGCATTTT	many	TRBV3-1	TRBJ1-5	-
CASSLVRGRSSYNEQFF	TGCGCCAGCAGCTTGGTGCGGGGCCGAAGCTCCTACAATGAGCAGTTCTTC	once	TRBV5-1	TRBJ2-1	-
CASSPGLYGYTF	TGTGCCAGCAGTCCGGGACTCTATGGCTACACCTTC	many	TRBV6-1	TRBJ1-2	-
CASSLVAGGYGAFF	TGTGCCAGCAGCTTAGTGGCAGGGGGCTATGGAGCTTTCTTT	-	TRBV7-2	TRBJ1-1	TRBD1
CASSLDRGFTNEKLFF	TGTGCCAGCAGCCTCGACAGGGGATTCACTAATGAAAAACTGTTTTTT	-	TRBV2	TRBJ1-4	TRBD1
CASSLVQGTETQFF	TGCGCCAGCAGCTTGGTTCAGGGTACAGAGACCCAGTTCTTC	-	TRBV5-1	TRBJ2-1	-
CATSRVRGGETQFF	TGTGCCACCAGCAGAGTCCGGGGAGGAGAGACCCAGTTCTTC	-	TRBV15	TRBJ2-1	-
CASGTGAVNYGYTF	TGTGCCAGCGGGACAGGGGCGGTTAACTATGGCTACACCTTC	few	TRBV18	TRBJ1-2	TRBD1
CASSPGQTHGGSPLHF	TGTGCCAGCAGCCCCGGACAGACCCACGGGGGTTCACCCCTCCACTTT	-	TRBV3-1	TRBJ1-6	-